The T cell receptor beta chain under discussion was sequenced for a study of post-analysis software for immune sequencing data. Notes on the study in general: Five or six TRBV segments, including TRBV5-6, TRBV5-1 and TRBV20-1, were more frequent in patients than controls.

Concerning this clonotype: The antigen is undetermined.

Germline V gene sequence: CDR1 LNHNV, CDR2 YYDKDF (reference sequence). This CDR3 spans 15 amino acids. Prepared libraries of TCR beta cDNA carried unique molecular identifiers. TCRdb reanalysed the PCR reads using MiXCR and keeps one entry per CDR3 protein. The sample lists just over 250,000 distinct CDR3 sequences; 36% were seen once. The chain couples TRBV15 to TRBJ2-7; the D gene is possibly TRBD2 (6 bases). With the DNA end fitting TRBJ2-5 better, the J assignment may be wrong. Sequencing was carried out using blood. This sequence originates from a girl aged 10-17 years with multiple sclerosis. The CDR3 sequence is CATSTSRDQRETQYF. The CDR3 nucleotides are TGTGCCACCAGCACTTCGCGGGATCAACGAGAGACCCAGTACTTC.